A selection of T cell receptor beta chains follows, all from one sample in a study of T cell changes during pregnancy in multiple sclerosis. Repertoires were generated with immunoSEQ multiplex PCR, while TCRdb's copy carries only in-frame clones and drops some. The sample carries fewer than 150,000 clones, 90% to 98% recorded once. Sequences were derived from peripheral blood, sampled after pregnancy. The receptors derive from a female donor with multiple sclerosis, enrolled in a pregnancy study. Each CDR3 is given with its conserved first and last residue. The order of the fields is clone size, J gene, D gene, V gene, CDR3 protein, CDR3 DNA. D genes are given only for firm matches. A row's size may be missing; if present it is once, few, many or a size class.

size: -; J: TRBJ1-3; D: TRBD1; V: TRBV30; CDR3: CAWSARTGGGNTIYF; DNA: TGTGCCTGGAGTGCCCGGACAGGGGGAGGAAACACCATATATTTT
size: -; J: TRBJ2-1; D: TRBD1; V: TRBV28; CDR3: CASSVDRGPSYNEQFF; DNA: TGTGCCAGCAGTGTCGACAGGGGGCCCTCCTACAATGAGCAGTTCTTC
size: -; J: TRBJ2-3; D: TRBD1; V: TRBV27; CDR3: CASNIQGVSTDTQYF; DNA: TGTGCCAGCAACATACAGGGGGTGAGCACAGATACGCAGTATTTT
size: -; J: TRBJ2-7; D: -; V: TRBV6-5; CDR3: CASSATGRVEQYF; DNA: TGTGCCAGCAGTGCCACAGGGAGGGTGGAGCAGTACTTC
size: -; J: TRBJ2-1; D: TRBD2; V: TRBV7-9; CDR3: CASSFPPGLAGAAASEQFF; DNA: TGTGCCAGCAGCTTCCCCCCGGGACTAGCGGGAGCCGCGGCCAGTGAGCAGTTCTTC
size: -; J: TRBJ2-1; D: -; V: TRBV5-6; CDR3: CASSLYAGQLRNNEQFF; DNA: TGTGCCAGCAGCTTGTATGCCGGACAGCTTAGGAACAATGAGCAGTTCTTC
size: -; J: TRBJ2-5; D: -; V: TRBV27; CDR3: CASSPTIQTETQYF; DNA: TGTGCCAGCAGTCCGACCATACAGACAGAGACCCAGTACTTC
size: -; J: TRBJ1-2; D: TRBD1; V: TRBV6-5; CDR3: CASSHSQGVNSYGYTF; DNA: TGTGCCAGCAGTCACTCACAGGGGGTAAATAGCTATGGCTACACCTTC
size: -; J: TRBJ1-1; D: -; V: TRBV9; CDR3: CASSAGVYGGTEAFF; DNA: TGTGCCAGCAGCGCCGGGGTATATGGAGGGACTGAAGCTTTCTTT
size: -; J: TRBJ1-1; D: -; V: TRBV28; CDR3: CATGLNTEAFF; DNA: TGTGCGACAGGACTGAACACTGAAGCTTTCTTT
size: -; J: TRBJ2-3; D: -; V: TRBV6-5; CDR3: CASSRGPGDTQYF; DNA: TGTGCCAGCAGCCGCGGCCCGGGGGATACGCAGTATTTT
size: -; J: TRBJ2-7; D: TRBD2; V: TRBV10-3; CDR3: CAISESGASGRLSYEQYF; DNA: TGTGCCATCAGTGAGTCGGGGGCTAGCGGGAGGCTCTCCTACGAGCAGTACTTC
size: -; J: TRBJ1-2; D: -; V: TRBV28; CDR3: CASSSPGSHGYTF; DNA: TGTGCCAGCAGTTCCCCGGGATCTCATGGCTACACCTTC
size: -; J: TRBJ1-1; D: -; V: TRBV14; CDR3: CASSQGQNTEAFF; DNA: TGTGCCAGCAGCCAAGGACAGAACACTGAAGCTTTCTTT
size: once; J: TRBJ2-7; D: TRBD1; V: TRBV20-1; CDR3: CSGDRDYEQYF; DNA: TGCAGCGGCGACAGGGACTACGAGCAGTACTTC
size: -; J: TRBJ2-7; D: -; V: TRBV19; CDR3: CASSIVLAEGRWYEQYF; DNA: TGTGCCAGTAGTATAGTATTGGCAGAGGGGAGGTGGTACGAGCAGTACTTC
size: -; J: TRBJ1-2; D: TRBD1; V: TRBV25-1; CDR3: CASSDSRDRGDGYTF; DNA: TGTGCCAGCAGTGATTCTCGGGACAGGGGAGATGGCTACACCTTC
size: -; J: TRBJ1-3; D: -; V: TRBV30; CDR3: CAWSRDSEGGNTIYF; DNA: TGTGCCTGGTCCCGGGACTCTGAAGGGGGAAACACCATATATTTT
size: -; J: TRBJ2-1; D: -; V: TRBV19; CDR3: CASSIANEQFF; DNA: TGTGCCAGTAGTATAGCGAATGAGCAGTTCTTC
size: -; J: TRBJ1-1; D: TRBD1; V: TRBV6-1; CDR3: CASNPRGQGNTEAFF; DNA: TGTGCCAGCAACCCTCGGGGACAGGGTAACACTGAAGCTTTCTTT
size: -; J: TRBJ2-5; D: TRBD1; V: TRBV6-6; CDR3: CASSPAGGGETQYF; DNA: TGTGCCAGCAGTCCCGCAGGGGGCGGTGAGACCCAGTACTTC
size: -; J: TRBJ2-7; D: TRBD1; V: TRBV7-4; CDR3: CASSVQGVTYEQYF; DNA: TGTGCCAGCAGTGTACAGGGGGTGACCTACGAGCAGTACTTC
size: once; J: TRBJ1-2; D: TRBD1; V: TRBV4-2; CDR3: CASSQEGQRANYGYTF; DNA: TGTGCCAGCAGCCAAGAGGGACAGAGAGCTAACTATGGCTACACCTTC
size: -; J: TRBJ1-3; D: TRBD1; V: TRBV7-9; CDR3: CASSSAGGRDTIYF; DNA: TGTGCCAGCAGCTCAGCAGGGGGCAGGGACACCATATATTTT
size: -; J: TRBJ2-1; D: -; V: TRBV18; CDR3: CASSPEQATYNEQFF; DNA: TGTGCCAGCTCACCAGAACAGGCGACCTACAATGAGCAGTTCTTC
size: -; J: TRBJ2-2; D: TRBD2; V: TRBV7-2; CDR3: CASSRGLAGVPTGELFF; DNA: TGTGCCAGCAGCCGAGGACTAGCGGGAGTCCCCACCGGGGAGCTGTTTTTT
size: -; J: TRBJ1-1; D: -; V: TRBV27; CDR3: CASSLTLMSEAFF; DNA: TGTGCCAGCAGTTTAACCCTAATGTCTGAAGCTTTCTTT
size: -; J: TRBJ2-7; D: TRBD1; V: TRBV6-4; CDR3: CASSLDRGLEQYF; DNA: TGTGCCAGCAGCCTGGACAGGGGGCTTGAGCAGTACTTC
size: -; J: TRBJ2-1; D: -; V: TRBV2; CDR3: CASNAGPSEQFF; DNA: TGTGCCAGCAATGCTGGGCCGAGTGAGCAGTTCTTC
size: -; J: TRBJ2-1; D: TRBD2; V: TRBV28; CDR3: CASSPMGGEWNEQFF; DNA: TGTGCCAGCAGCCCTATGGGGGGGGAGTGGAATGAGCAGTTCTTC
size: -; J: TRBJ2-3; D: TRBD2; V: TRBV27; CDR3: CASSTLREGGTDTQYF; DNA: TGTGCCAGCAGTACCCTCCGGGAGGGGGGCACAGATACGCAGTATTTT
size: -; J: TRBJ2-7; D: TRBD2; V: TRBV18; CDR3: CASSPLIFTSGRAFEQYF; DNA: TGTGCCAGCTCACCACTTATATTTACTAGCGGGAGGGCTTTCGAGCAGTACTTC
size: -; J: TRBJ1-2; D: TRBD1; V: TRBV6-6; CDR3: CASSRQGRSDYGYTF; DNA: TGTGCCAGCAGCCGACAGGGTCGGTCTGACTATGGCTACACCTTC
size: -; J: TRBJ1-4; D: TRBD1; V: TRBV5-1; CDR3: CASSLDLGQKNEKLFF; DNA: TGCGCCAGCAGCTTGGATCTGGGACAGAAAAATGAAAAACTGTTTTTT
size: -; J: TRBJ1-2; D: TRBD1; V: TRBV27; CDR3: CATKGQGLVEDYGYTF; DNA: TGTGCCACCAAGGGACAGGGGTTAGTAGAGGACTATGGCTACACCTTC
size: -; J: TRBJ1-4; D: -; V: TRBV27; CDR3: CASRFREKLFF; DNA: TGTGCCAGCAGGTTTCGGGAGAAACTGTTTTTT
size: -; J: TRBJ2-3; D: TRBD2; V: TRBV9; CDR3: CASSVEASGRRADTQYF; DNA: TGTGCCAGCAGCGTAGAGGCTAGCGGGCGTCGGGCAGATACGCAGTATTTT